The 16 T cell receptor beta chains below come from one sample, sequenced in a study of CD8 T cells in Susac syndrome. RNA in amounts of 0.5 to 1 ug was reverse transcribed with random hexamers. TCRdb itself ran the immunoSEQ multiplex PCR reads through MiXCR, one entry per CDR3 protein. Counted here are some 300,000 distinct CDR3 sequences, 70% to 90% occurring once; the ten biggest clones make up approximately 0.12%. The source material was CD8+ T cells from PBMCs. These receptors all come from a human donor with multiple sclerosis.

J is TRBJ2-2 and V is TRBV6-1; the match to TRBD2 covers 12 bases. The CDR3 has 16 residues. Losses at the gene ends were 6 bases for V and 4 bases for J; bases not matched to a gene: 6. Looked up from germline, CDR1 is MNHNS and CDR2 is SASEGT. The CDR3 DNA sequence: TGTGCCAGCAGGCGACTAGCGGGAGTGCGCACCGGGGAGCTGTTTTTT. Protein: CASRRLAGVRTGELFF.

V is TRBV27 and J is TRBJ1-5; tentative D call: TRBD1 (5 bases). Trimming took off 2 bases at V and 7 bases at J, with 15 bases between the two ends. The V gene's germline CDR1 is MNHEY and CDR2 SMNVEV (reference sequence). The CDR3 is 15 amino acids. CDR3 amino acids: CASSLKSGGRQPQHF. CDR3 nucleotides: TGTGCCAGCAGTTTAAAGAGCGGGGGGAGACAGCCCCAGCATTTT.

This chain uses TRBV27 with TRBJ1-2; 8 nucleotides agree with TRBD1. The CDR3 runs 13 residues. The germline V gene encodes CDR1 MNHEY and CDR2 SMNVEV (reference sequence). Trimming cost V 4 bases and J 5 bases; bases outside gene matches: 3. The CDR3 DNA reads as TGTGCCAGCAGTTACAGGGGGTGGTATGGCTACACCTTC. Protein sequence: CASSYRGWYGYTF.

This clonotype was found once. The V call is TRBV6-6, the J call TRBJ1-1; TRBD1 matches 7 bases. CDR1 and CDR2 (germline): MNHNY, SVGAGI (reference sequence). V dropped 2 bases and J dropped 0; count of bases not matched to a gene: 6. CDR3 length: 16 residues. CDR3 sequence (DNA): TGTGCCAGCAGTTACCGACAGGGTGGAGTGAACACTGAAGCTTTCTTT. It is translated as CASSYRQGGVNTEAFF.

The chain links TRBV7-3 to TRBJ1-1; possible D gene TRBD1, 5 bases. Germline V gives CDR1 SGHTA, CDR2 FQGTGA. This CDR3 spans 18 amino acids. Between the trimmed V and J ends, which lost 1 base and 0 bases, there was a span of 18 bases. DNA for the CDR3: TGTGCCAGCAGCTTAATCGAACGCGTGGGGGTCATGAACACTGAAGCTTTCTTT. Amino acids: CASSLIERVGVMNTEAFF.

This rearrangement joins TRBV2 to TRBJ2-7; 9 bases map to TRBD2. The CDR3 consists of 13 residues. Germline trimming cut 8 bases from V and 4 bases from J; bases unmatched to any gene: 6. Germline assignment: CDR1 SNHLY and CDR2 FYNNEI. The DNA of the CDR3 is TGTGCCAGCGGGGGGACTAGCTGGTACGAGCAGTACTTC. Protein sequence: CASGGTSWYEQYF.

The sample holds one count of this clonotype. V and J are TRBV6-1 and TRBJ2-7, with D possibly TRBD1 on 6 matching bases. The CDR3 runs to 16 residues. Looked up from germline, CDR1 is MNHNS and CDR2 is SASEGT. Trimming left V 2 bases short and J 2 bases short, with 16 bases between. Here the CDR3 reads CASSERVAQGTYEQYF. The DNA of the CDR3 is TGTGCCAGCAGTGAAAGGGTGGCACAGGGAACCTACGAGCAGTACTTC.

The rearrangement links TRBV30 to TRBJ1-6; D gene uncertain. Germline CDR1 reads GTSNPN; CDR2 reads SVGIG (reference sequence). V gave up 0 bases and J gave up 6 bases, with 15 bases separating them. This CDR3 is 16 amino acids long. This chain's CDR3 is CAWSVPAGRINSPLHF. The CDR3 nucleotides are TGTGCCTGGAGTGTCCCGGCAGGACGAATTAATTCACCCCTCCACTTT.

In regard to this clonotype: A junction boundary mismatches the germline segment, possibly from a read error. The rearrangement links TRBV7-9 to TRBJ1-2; unclear D gene. CDR1 SEHNR and CDR2 FQNEAQ come from the germline V gene (reference sequence). The CDR3 extends over 10 amino acids. The CDR3 sequence: CASSLDDPHF. As DNA, the CDR3 is TGTGCCAGCAGCTTAGATGACCCTCACTTC.

This sequence joins TRBV14 and TRBJ1-3, with TRBD1 matching over 7 bases. The CDR3 is made up of 17 amino acids. With 2 bases clipped from V and 1 base from J, the junction kept 8 bases outside the gene matches. Germline V lookup: CDR1 SGHDN, CDR2 FVKESK. CDR3 nucleotides: TGTGCCAGCAGCCAAAGAAAAGGGGGCACGTCTGGAAACACCATATATTTT. Residues: CASSQRKGGTSGNTIYF.

This chain connects TRBV19 to TRBJ2-7; tentative D call: TRBD1 (6 bases). Germline CDR1 LNHDA, CDR2 SQIVND (reference sequence). Trimming shortened V by 6 bases and J by 0 bases, and 15 bases separated the two germline ends. This CDR3 has 15 residues. Here the CDR3 reads CASSPTGYSSYEQYF. The CDR3 nucleotides are TGTGCCAGTAGCCCGACAGGATACAGCTCCTACGAGCAGTACTTC.

The chain employs TRBV18 and TRBJ2-7; 7 positions agree with TRBD1. Germline lookup yields CDR1 KGHSH and CDR2 LQKENI. The CDR3 spans 14 residues. V shed 3 bases, J shed 3 bases, and the junction held 5 bases outside the gene matches. The CDR3 DNA sequence: TGTGCCAGCTCACCGCCGGGACAGAACTACGAGCAGTACTTC. Protein sequence: CASSPPGQNYEQYF.

The genes are TRBV14 and TRBJ1-4; D perhaps matches TRBD1 (5 bases). V lost 1 base and J lost 8, with 17 bases in between. The CDR3 loop spans 16 amino acids. The germline gives CDR1 SGHDN, CDR2 FVKESK. The DNA for the CDR3 is TGTGCCAGCAGCCAAGTAAGGTTGGGGGTCGACGAAAAACTGTTTTTT. This translates into CASSQVRLGVDEKLFF.

This clonotype turned up a few times. CDR3: CASSLIREGRDETQYF. The CDR3 region has the DNA TGTGCCAGCAGTTTAATCCGGGAGGGCCGGGATGAGACCCAGTACTTC. V is TRBV28 and J is TRBJ2-5, with TRBD2 matching 8 bases. This CDR3 has 16 residues. Germline V gene lookup returns CDR1 MDHEN and CDR2 SYDVKM. With 2 bases clipped from V and 5 bases from J, the junction kept 10 bases outside the gene matches.

This sequence joins TRBV7-9 and TRBJ1-1; possible D gene TRBD1, 6 bases. The germline gives CDR1 SEHNR, CDR2 FQNEAQ (reference sequence). The CDR3 runs to 14 residues. V dropped 5 bases and J dropped 1 base, with 11 bases sitting between them. The CDR3 DNA follows: TGTGCCAGCAGCGCTCGGACAGCGAACACTGAAGCTTTCTTT. This encodes CASSARTANTEAFF.

The J gene is TRBJ2-5, the V gene TRBV9; possible D gene TRBD2, 6 bases. Trimming left V 3 bases short and J 2 bases short, with 14 bases between. CDR3 length equals 15 residues. Germline V gene data show CDR1 as SGDLS and CDR2 as YYNGEE. In DNA, the CDR3 is TGTGCCAGCAGCGGCGGGACTCCCGGGCAAGAGACCCAGTACTTC. Amino acid sequence: CASSGGTPGQETQYF. Based on the CDR3 plus reference TRBV9 and TRBJ2-5, the full variable domain is DSGVTQTPKHLITATGQRVTLRCSPRSGDLSVYWYQQSLDQGLQFLIQYYNGEERAKGNILERFSAQQFPDLHSELNLSSLELGDSALYFCASSGGTPGQETQYFGPGTRLLVL.